These T cell receptor beta chains were read from a single sample in a study of blood T cell repertoires in COVID-19. Method: immunoSEQ multiplex PCR; TCRdb's copy keeps in-frame clones and lacks some. The data show approximately 80,000 clones, 85% seen once. Sequenced: peripheral blood. Source of these receptors: a man aged 50-60 years with COVID-19, enrolled during active disease. The CDR3 runs from the conserved cysteine through the conserved F or W. Each record gives: V gene, clone size, J gene, D gene, CDR3 protein, CDR3 DNA. A D gene is named only where the DNA matches it firmly. Some rows mark clone size as missing; the rest say once, few, many or name a class of expanded clone.

>TRBV7-3|.|TRBJ2-3|.
CASSFQGEVTQYF
TGTGCCAGCAGCTTCCAGGGCGAGGTTACGCAGTATTTT
>TRBV28|.|TRBJ2-7|.
CASSLYQQGNYEQYF
TGTGCCAGCAGTCTATATCAACAGGGAAACTACGAGCAGTACTTC
>TRBV6-4|.|TRBJ2-1|TRBD2
CASSRSGTTYNEQFF
TGTGCCAGCAGTCGTAGCGGGACCACTTACAATGAGCAGTTCTTC
>TRBV6-5|.|TRBJ1-1|.
CASSSPRTDNTEAFF
TGTGCCAGCAGTTCCCCTAGGACAGACAACACTGAAGCTTTCTTT
>TRBV9|.|TRBJ2-7|.
CASSVAGSSEQYF
TGTGCCAGCAGCGTAGCAGGCAGCAGCGAGCAGTACTTC
>TRBV6-5|.|TRBJ1-1|.
CVSGRGNTEAFF
TGTGTTTCAGGGAGGGGGAACACTGAAGCTTTCTTT
>TRBV18|once|TRBJ2-3|.
CASSPQGTDTQYF
TGTGCCAGCTCCCCCCAGGGCACAGATACGCAGTATTTT
>TRBV6-4|few|TRBJ2-3|TRBD2
CASSSGIETDTQYF
TGTGCCAGCAGTAGCGGGATAGAGACAGATACGCAGTATTTT
>TRBV12-3/TRBV12-4|.|TRBJ1-2|.
CASTLRRNTGYTF
TGTGCCAGCACCTTAAGGCGGAACACTGGCTACACCTTC
>TRBV19|.|TRBJ1-5|.
CASSKPSGGSNQPQHF
TGTGCCAGTAGTAAACCTTCGGGGGGGAGCAATCAGCCCCAGCATTTT
>TRBV7-7|once|TRBJ2-1|TRBD2
CASSLVAGDNNEQFF
TGTGCTAGCAGCTTAGTAGCGGGAGATAATAATGAGCAGTTCTTC
>TRBV7-3|.|TRBJ2-1|TRBD2
CASSLIPGGRTYNEQFF
TGTGCCAGCAGCTTAATCCCAGGCGGGAGGACATACAATGAGCAGTTCTTC
>TRBV24-1|.|TRBJ2-1|TRBD2
CATSASGRGDEQFF
TGTGCCACCAGTGCTAGCGGGAGAGGAGATGAGCAGTTCTTC
>TRBV11-3|.|TRBJ2-1|.
CASSTRLENEQFF
TGTGCCAGCAGCACCAGACTAGAGAATGAGCAGTTCTTC
>TRBV6-6|.|TRBJ2-2|.
CASSYSLAQGGELFF
TGTGCCAGCAGTTACTCACTAGCTCAGGGCGGGGAGCTGTTTTTT
>TRBV6-5|.|TRBJ2-3|TRBD1
CASRGQLTGTDTQYF
TGTGCCAGCAGGGGACAGTTAACGGGCACAGATACGCAGTATTTT
>TRBV30|.|TRBJ2-1|TRBD1
CAWSLGQGANEQFF
TGTGCCTGGAGTCTTGGACAGGGGGCGAATGAGCAGTTCTTC
>TRBV21-1|.|TRBJ2-7|.
CASSLLRQPPYEQYF
TGTGCCAGCAGCCTCCTCCGACAGCCCCCCTACGAGCAGTACTTC
>TRBV5-1|.|TRBJ1-2|.
CASSLTDSAASYTF
TGCGCCAGCAGTCTTACTGACAGCGCCGCTAGCTACACCTTC
>TRBV7-6|.|TRBJ2-2|TRBD1
CASSFPRTGMNTGELFF
TGTGCCAGCAGCTTTCCAAGGACAGGGATGAACACCGGGGAGCTGTTTTTT
>TRBV28|.|TRBJ2-7|.
CASSLSGGWEQYF
TGTGCCAGCAGTTTATCGGGGGGCTGGGAGCAGTACTTC
>TRBV7-8|few|TRBJ1-1|TRBD1
CASSLGRNRGTEAFF
TGTGCCAGCAGCTTAGGCCGAAACAGGGGGACTGAAGCTTTCTTT
>TRBV2|.|TRBJ2-1|.
CASKPGWYNEQFF
TGTGCCAGCAAACCGGGGTGGTACAATGAGCAGTTCTTC
>TRBV7-3|.|TRBJ2-3|TRBD1
CASSPRQGTDTQYF
TGTGCCAGCAGCCCGAGACAGGGAACAGATACGCAGTATTTT
>TRBV5-1|.|TRBJ2-7|TRBD1
CASSPTPTGGYEQYF
TGCGCCAGCAGCCCAACCCCCACAGGGGGCTACGAGCAGTACTTC
>TRBV9|.|TRBJ2-3|.
CASSAGGGRTRGTDTQYF
TGTGCCAGCAGCGCAGGGGGCGGACGGACTAGGGGGACAGATACGCAGTATTTT
>TRBV6-5|few|TRBJ1-1|TRBD1
CASTLDRGSTEAFF
TGTGCCAGCACCTTGGACAGGGGGAGCACTGAAGCTTTCTTT
>TRBV5-1|.|TRBJ2-1|TRBD2
CASSLGLALTSSYNEQFF
TGCGCCAGCAGCTTGGGACTAGCGCTAACAAGCTCCTACAATGAGCAGTTCTTC
>TRBV30|.|TRBJ2-7|.
CACRDKPYEQYF
TGTGCCTGTCGGGACAAACCTTACGAGCAGTACTTC
>TRBV25-1|once|TRBJ1-5|.
CASRGHTGYSNQPQHF
TGTGCCAGCAGGGGGCATACAGGGTATTCTAATCAGCCCCAGCATTTT
>TRBV9|.|TRBJ2-3|.
CASSVGSLGSYGTDTQYF
TGTGCCAGCAGCGTAGGGTCATTGGGGAGCTACGGCACAGATACGCAGTATTTT
>TRBV3-1/TRBV3-2|.|TRBJ2-7|TRBD2
CASSQDLAGGPYEQYF
TGTGCCAGCAGCCAAGATCTAGCGGGAGGGCCGTACGAGCAGTACTTC
>TRBV19|.|TRBJ2-7|.
CASSRGGAAAHEQYF
TGTGCCAGTAGTCGAGGGGGGGCAGCTGCCCACGAGCAGTACTTC
>TRBV4-2|once|TRBJ2-1|TRBD2
CASSQQLAGGHEQFF
TGTGCCAGCAGCCAACAGCTAGCGGGAGGCCATGAGCAGTTCTTC
>TRBV24-1|.|TRBJ2-4|.
CATSSAGAAKNIQYF
TGTGCCACCAGTTCGGCAGGGGCTGCCAAAAACATTCAGTACTTC
>TRBV9|few|TRBJ2-3|.
CASSAGLNNFADTQYF
TGTGCCAGCAGCGCGGGACTGAACAATTTCGCAGATACGCAGTATTTT
>TRBV15|few|TRBJ2-7|.
CATSIGSGYEQYF
TGTGCCACCAGCATCGGGTCTGGCTACGAGCAGTACTTC
>TRBV6-5|once|TRBJ1-5|TRBD1
CASSRDRNQPQHF
TGTGCCAGCAGTCGGGACAGAAATCAGCCCCAGCATTTT
>TRBV4-2|.|TRBJ1-2|.
CASSPGPLGLGYTF
TGTGCCAGCAGCCCCGGGCCGTTGGGGCTTGGCTACACCTTC
>TRBV24-1|.|TRBJ2-3|TRBD2
CATSSKLAGGPTDTQYF
TGTGCCACCAGTTCGAAGCTAGCGGGAGGGCCTACAGATACGCAGTATTTT
>TRBV3-1/TRBV3-2|.|TRBJ2-1|.
CASSQDAAAISYNEQFF
TGTGCCAGCAGCCAAGATGCAGCGGCGATTTCCTACAATGAGCAGTTCTTC
>TRBV30|.|TRBJ2-5|TRBD2
CAWSVTSGRETQYF
TGTGCCTGGAGTGTAACTAGCGGGAGGGAGACCCAGTACTTC
>TRBV3-1/TRBV3-2|.|TRBJ1-3|.
CASRGEGNTIYF
TGTGCCAGCAGAGGGGAAGGAAACACCATATATTTT
>TRBV2|.|TRBJ2-2|TRBD1
CASSLTGKNTGELFF
TGTGCCAGCAGTTTGACAGGGAAAAACACCGGGGAGCTGTTTTTT
>TRBV7-9|.|TRBJ1-2|.
CASSLTEGYGYTF
TGTGCCAGCAGCCTCACCGAGGGCTATGGCTACACCTTC
>TRBV15|.|TRBJ1-4|.
CATSPPRGLEKLFF
TGTGCCACCAGCCCACCGCGGGGGCTTGAAAAACTGTTTTTT
>TRBV6-1|.|TRBJ1-5|.
CASSDLGQGGPQPQHF
TGTGCCAGCAGTGATCTGGGGCAGGGTGGGCCTCAGCCCCAGCATTTT
>TRBV18|.|TRBJ1-5|.
CASSQIRGDQPQHF
TGTGCCAGCTCGCAGATACGGGGGGATCAGCCCCAGCATTTT
>TRBV10-3|.|TRBJ2-6|.
CAAVATASPSGANVLTF
TGTGCCGCCGTGGCGACAGCAAGTCCTTCTGGGGCCAACGTCCTGACTTTC
>TRBV6-5|.|TRBJ2-1|.
CASKLRTSSYNEQFF
TGTGCCAGCAAACTCCGCACTAGCTCCTACAATGAGCAGTTCTTC
>TRBV5-3|.|TRBJ1-6|.
CASPGSPSSPLHF
TGTGCCAGCCCCGGAAGCCCTAGTTCACCCCTCCACTTT
>TRBV28|.|TRBJ1-5|.
CASSLLDRGSNQPQHF
TGTGCCAGCAGTTTACTCGATAGGGGTTCCAATCAGCCCCAGCATTTT